One sample yielded the 27 T cell receptor beta chains listed below, sequenced in a study of blood T cell repertoires in COVID-19. This table comes from immunoSEQ multiplex PCR, and its TCRdb copy is limited to in-frame clones, with some not included. In the table there are 200,000 to 250,000 clones, 70% to 85% of which are singletons. Sequencing was done on a sample of peripheral blood. The receptors originated from a man older than 75 with acute or convalescent COVID-19.

The V call is TRBV3-1 (or the pseudogene TRBV3-2), the J call TRBJ2-5; 10 nucleotides line up with TRBD1. TRBJ2-7 explains the end of the DNA better; the J call may be wrong. Germline values: CDR1 LGHDT, CDR2 YNNKEL (reference sequence). This CDR3 region has 14 residues. The chain's CDR3 is CASSFWDRGHEQYF. CDR3 in DNA: TGTGCCAGCAGCTTCTGGGACAGGGGTCACGAGCAGTACTTC.

The chain is built from TRBV5-1 and TRBJ1-2; D unclear. Germline CDR1 reads SGHRS; CDR2 reads YFSETQ. The CDR3 loop spans 14 amino acids. V was trimmed by 0 bases and J by 8 bases, leaving 14 bases between them. CDR3 region: CASSLAVGALGYTF. The CDR3 nucleotides read TGCGCCAGCAGCTTGGCGGTTGGTGCCCTCGGCTACACCTTC.

The gene calls are TRBV5-8 and TRBJ1-5; unclear D gene. From germline, CDR1 is SGHTS and CDR2 YDEGEE. Trimming left V 1 base short and J 3 bases short, with 11 bases between. The CDR3 runs 15 residues. The CDR3 loop reads CASSLWLTTNQPQHF. The CDR3 DNA reads as TGTGCCAGCAGCTTGTGGTTAACAACCAATCAGCCCCAGCATTTT.

V gene TRBV5-8 combines with J gene TRBJ1-5; perhaps TRBD1 as D (6 bases). CDR3 length: 16 amino acids. V was pared by 3 bases and J by 0 bases, with 13 bases between. CDR1 SGHTS and CDR2 YDEGEE come from the germline V gene. The CDR3 nucleotides read TGTGCCAGCAGCTGGGCTACAGGGAATAGCAATCAGCCCCAGCATTTT. It is translated as CASSWATGNSNQPQHF. Together with reference TRBV5-8 and TRBJ1-5, the CDR3 gives the full variable domain: EAGVTQSPTHLIKTRGQQATLRCSPISGHTSVYWYQQALGLGLQFLLWYDEGEERNRGNFPPRFSGRQFPNYSSELNVNALELEDSALYLCASSWATGNSNQPQHFGDGTRLSIL.

CDR3 DNA: TGTGCCAGCAGCTCTTCGGGATCTGGCTACACCTTC. Protein: CASSSSGSGYTF. The rearrangement uses TRBV3-1 (or the pseudogene TRBV3-2) and TRBJ1-2; D gene uncertain. V was pared by 5 bases and J by 7 bases, with 11 bases between. The CDR3 contains 12 residues. In germline, CDR1 is LGHDT, CDR2 YNNKEL (reference sequence).

This chain links TRBV3-1 (or the pseudogene TRBV3-2) with TRBJ1-4, with D perhaps TRBD1 (5 bases). CDR1 LGHDT and CDR2 YNNKEL come from the germline V gene (reference sequence). Deletions cut 3 bases from V and 5 bases from J, with 13 bases between. CDR3 length: 15 amino acids. CDR3 nucleotides: TGTGCCAGCAGCCAGGCGGGACCTGTAAATGAAAAACTGTTTTTT. This codes for CASSQAGPVNEKLFF.

V gene TRBV7-9 combines with J gene TRBJ1-1; D not certain. In germline, CDR1 is SEHNR, CDR2 FQNEAQ (reference sequence). Trimming left V 5 bases short and J 1 base short, with 17 bases between. The CDR3 runs to 16 residues. This chain's CDR3 is CASSPYPPNGNTEAFF. The CDR3 DNA reads as TGTGCCAGCAGCCCCTACCCCCCTAACGGGAACACTGAAGCTTTCTTT.

V usage is TRBV3-1 (or the pseudogene TRBV3-2) and J usage is TRBJ2-3; D perhaps matches TRBD1 (5 bases). V was shortened by 5 bases and J by 2 bases, with 17 bases between the two germline ends. Germline V gene sequence: CDR1 LGHDT, CDR2 YNNKEL (reference sequence). The CDR3 sequence is 16 residues long. This chain's CDR3 is CASSKFRQRYTDTQYF. DNA of the CDR3: TGTGCCAGCAGCAAGTTCCGACAGAGATACACAGATACGCAGTATTTT.

This clone is a singleton in its sample. The chain couples TRBV2 to TRBJ1-2, with 9 bases aligning to TRBD1. V lost 4 bases, J lost 3 bases, and 6 bases stayed unmatched. The CDR3 length is 15 residues. Germline V gives CDR1 SNHLY, CDR2 FYNNEI. CDR3 protein: CASSGTGGADYGYTF. In DNA form, the CDR3 reads TGTGCCAGCAGTGGTACAGGGGGCGCTGACTATGGCTACACCTTC.

V and J are TRBV5-1 and TRBJ2-1; TRBD1 matches at 7 bases. Looked up from germline, CDR1 is SGHRS and CDR2 is YFSETQ. CDR3 size: 15 residues. J gave up 2 bases and V 4 bases, and 6 bases lay outside the gene matches. In nucleotides, the CDR3 is TGCGCCAGCAGCAGGGACAGTTACGCCTACAATGAGCAGTTCTTC. As protein: CASSRDSYAYNEQFF.

V gene TRBV18 combines with J gene TRBJ2-7; 10 nucleotides agree with TRBD2. Germline lookup yields CDR1 KGHSH and CDR2 LQKENI. V dropped 4 bases and J dropped 3; count of bases not matched to a gene: 3. CDR3 size: 14 residues. CDR3 residues: CASSLGTSDYEQYF. The DNA of the CDR3 is TGTGCCAGCTCACTAGGGACTAGCGACTACGAGCAGTACTTC.

V is TRBV29-1 and J is TRBJ2-7, with a possible D match to TRBD1 (6 bases). Germline CDR1 SQVTM, CDR2 ANQGSEA. V was trimmed by 3 bases and J by 1 base, leaving 10 bases between them. The CDR3 sequence is 13 residues long. CDR3 residues: CSVELGQSYEQYF. As DNA, the CDR3 is TGCAGCGTTGAGCTGGGACAATCCTACGAGCAGTACTTC.

The V and J genes are TRBV6-2 or TRBV6-3 and TRBJ1-5; 7 nucleotides line up with TRBD1. The CDR3 runs to 13 residues. With 5 bases clipped from V and 6 bases from J, the junction kept 4 bases outside the gene matches. Per germline, CDR1 MNHEY and CDR2 SVGEGT. The CDR3 DNA sequence: TGTGCCAGCAGTCAGGGGACAGTTCAGCCCCAGCATTTT. It yields the protein CASSQGTVQPQHF.

The J gene is TRBJ2-3, the V gene TRBV10-2, with D perhaps matching TRBD1 (6 bases). Looked up from germline, CDR1 is WSHSY and CDR2 is SAAADI. CDR3 length: 16 residues. Trimming pared 0 bases from V and 8 bases from J, leaving 18 bases between. This CDR3 reads CASSESWGFARGTQYF. The CDR3 DNA is TGCGCCAGCAGTGAGTCGTGGGGCTTTGCCAGGGGTACGCAGTATTTT.

V is TRBV7-2 and J is TRBJ1-6; D unclear. CDR1 and CDR2 from the germline V gene are SGHTA and FQGNSA. CDR3 length equals 14 residues. V was cut by 2 bases and J by 5 bases, with 7 bases left in between. CDR3 coding DNA: TGTGCCAGCAGCTTAATACAGAATAATTCACCCCTCCACTTT. It codes for CASSLIQNNSPLHF.

A note on this clone: Other DNA sequences of this sample code for an identical CDR3. The V and J genes are TRBV28 and TRBJ2-6; D perhaps matches TRBD1 (6 bases). With 5 bases removed from V and 2 bases from J, the gap between germline ends came to 16 bases. The CDR3 length is 17 residues. Germline CDR1 and CDR2: MDHEN and SYDVKM. This CDR3 is CASSLQMTGPGANVLTF. In DNA, the CDR3 is TGTGCCAGCAGTCTCCAAATGACAGGTCCTGGGGCCAACGTCCTGACTTTC.

This clone was seen more than once but under ten times. The genes are TRBV6-6 and TRBJ1-5; D may be TRBD1 (6 bases). There are 13 residues in the CDR3. Germline V lookup: CDR1 MNHNY, CDR2 SVGAGI (reference sequence). The V end was cut by 6 bases, the J end by 3 bases, with 9 bases between. CDR3 protein: CASSRDNNQPQHF. The CDR3 bases are TGTGCCAGCAGCAGGGACAACAATCAGCCCCAGCATTTT.

This clone occurred a few times. The chain recombines TRBV18 with TRBJ1-1; a possible D gene is TRBD1 (6 bases). The V and J ends lost 4 bases and 0 bases respectively, with 12 bases between them. The germline CDR1 and CDR2 sequences are KGHSH and LQKENI. The CDR3 is 15 amino acids. In DNA form, the CDR3 reads TGTGCCAGCTCACTCCTCGACAGGCTGAACACTGAAGCTTTCTTT. Its protein is CASSLLDRLNTEAFF.

This clone was seen once. This chain joins TRBV28 and TRBJ2-4; 8 positions agree with TRBD2. CDR1 is MDHEN, CDR2 SYDVKM, per germline. V was pared by 6 bases and J by 1 base, with 8 bases of the junction left unmatched. This CDR3 is 16 amino acids long. CDR3 protein: CASSPRGGRAKNIQYF. DNA for the CDR3: TGTGCCAGCAGCCCCCGCGGGGGGAGGGCCAAAAACATTCAGTACTTC.

This clone was seen only a few times. V and J are TRBV5-4 and TRBJ1-4; D may be TRBD1 (6 bases). The CDR3 length is 14 residues. V shed 4 bases and J shed 10 bases, with 17 bases lying between them. Germline V gene data show CDR1 as SGHNT and CDR2 as YYREEE (reference sequence). CDR3 sequence (DNA): TGTGCCAGCAGCGCCATTAGGGACAAGGGAAAACTGTTTTTT. It codes for CASSAIRDKGKLFF.

In this sample, this clone turned up a few times. The chain combines TRBV7-3 with TRBJ2-7, with 9 bases matching TRBD1. The V gene's germline CDR1 is SGHTA and CDR2 FQGTGA. V lost 2 bases, J lost 5 bases, and 7 bases stayed unmatched. CDR3 length equals 15 residues. The CDR3 reads CASSLHPGQGDEQYF. The DNA for the CDR3 is TGTGCCAGCAGCTTACATCCGGGACAGGGTGACGAGCAGTACTTC.

The chain couples TRBV11-2 to TRBJ1-1; D gene ambiguous. V gave up 1 base and J gave up 1 base, with 7 bases separating them. Per germline, CDR1 SGHAT and CDR2 FQNNGV. The CDR3 length is 14 residues. The CDR3 DNA follows: TGTGCCAGCAGCTTAGGTGCCAGGAACACTGAAGCTTTCTTT. As protein: CASSLGARNTEAFF.

This rearrangement joins TRBV6-5 to TRBJ2-7, with no clear D. The germline CDR1 and CDR2 sequences are MNHEY and SVGAGI. The CDR3 runs to 11 residues. V gave up 7 bases and J gave up 2 bases, with 6 bases separating them. The CDR3 coding sequence is TGTGCCAGCAACCGGGCCTACGAGCAGTACTTC. This sequence encodes CASNRAYEQYF.

This clone showed up just once. The chain joins TRBV12-5 to TRBJ1-4, with TRBD1 identical over 8 bases. The CDR3 has 17 amino acids. Germline values: CDR1 LGHNT, CDR2 FRNRAP. V gave up 0 bases and J gave up 5 bases; unmatched junction bases: 8. CDR3 in DNA: TGTGCTAGTGGTTTGGTACTCGGAAACAGGGGGAATGAAAAACTGTTTTTT. It codes for CASGLVLGNRGNEKLFF. The whole variable domain, filled in from reference TRBV12-5 and TRBJ1-4, reads DARVTQTPRHKVTEMGQEVTMRCQPILGHNTVFWYRQTMMQGLELLAYFRNRAPLDDSGMPKDRFSAEMPDATLATLKIQPSEPRDSAVYFCASGLVLGNRGNEKLFFGSGTQLSVL.

This sequence joins TRBV2 and TRBJ1-5; TRBD1 is a possible D gene (5 bases). The CDR3 is 13 amino acids. Germline CDR1 is SNHLY and CDR2 is FYNNEI. V was shortened by 10 bases and J by 3 bases, with 13 bases between the two germline ends. The chain's CDR3 is CATRQTLNQPQHF. CDR3 in DNA: TGTGCCACTCGACAGACCCTCAATCAGCCCCAGCATTTT.

This CDR3 reads CASSPGLTNYGYTF. The CDR3 DNA is TGCGCCAGCAGCCCGGGACTTACTAACTATGGCTACACCTTC. The chain recombines TRBV5-1 with TRBJ1-2, with TRBD1 as a possible D gene (5 bases). V was pared by 4 bases and J by 0 bases, with 10 bases between. The CDR3 totals 14 residues. CDR1 and CDR2 from the germline V gene are SGHRS and YFSETQ.

In this sample, this clone turned up once. The chain joins TRBV18 to TRBJ2-7; D possibly corresponds to TRBD1 (6 bases). CDR1 KGHSH and CDR2 LQKENI come from the germline V gene. Trimming removed 2 bases at V and 4 bases at J, with 12 bases between. This CDR3 is built from 14 residues. CDR3 protein: CASSPGTLGYEQYF. The CDR3, as DNA: TGTGCCAGCTCACCAGGGACACTGGGGTACGAGCAGTACTTC.